This T cell receptor (beta chain) originates from a study of OX40 agonist ivuxolimab in advanced cancers. Study-level background: Ivuxolimab was a fully human IgG2 agonistic monoclonal antibody targeting the costimulatory receptor OX40 (CD134). Prior anti-PD-1, anti-PD-L1 or anti-CTLA-4 therapy was permitted, and 35% to 40% of dose-escalation patients had received checkpoint inhibitors. The paper covers the monotherapy dose-escalation part of the phase I ivuxolimab trial, which included N ≈ 57 patients. Partial responses occurred in three dose-escalation patients: two with cutaneous melanoma and one with hepatocellular carcinoma. Among the approximately 50 dose-escalation patients, approximately 20 had hepatocellular carcinoma, 15 or so melanoma, 9 renal cell carcinoma and 9 head and neck cancer. The dose-escalation cohort was 82.7% male with a mean age of about 58 years, ranging from 23 to 79. Intravenous ivuxolimab was administered to patients every 2 weeks at six dose levels: 0.01, 0.1, 0.3, 1.5, 3 and 10 mg/kg. Peripheral TCRbeta sequencing aimed to test whether ivuxolimab altered TCR sequence diversity and caused clonal T-cell expansion.

V sheds 4 bases and J sheds 8 bases, leaving 14 bases between their ends. The CDR3 contains 13 residues, cysteine and phenylalanine counted. Solely the CDR3 DNA is kept, with 39 bases framed from the first base. As encoded in the germline V gene (reference sequence), CDR1 is MNHEY while CDR2 is SMNVEV. For sequencing of the TCRbeta CDR3 region, genomic DNA was extracted from the sorted cells. The immunoSEQ Assay was used to sequence the TCRbeta CDR3 regions. Entries here come from immuneACCESS through TCRdb and include only in-frame sequences with V and J called. Some clones fail to appear in such tables; in the studies checked, an unresolved V gene covers under half of the shortfall, and the cause of the remainder is unknown. Here the sample has about 41,000 clones; approximately 88% occur a single time. Jointly, the top ten make up over 20% of the sample. Patients with a history of autoimmune disease or receiving systemic immunosuppression were excluded from the trial. Peripheral blood for TCR sequencing was collected from all dose cohorts at baseline, on cycle 4 day 1, and on cycle 7 day 1. The samples were drawn from a first-in-human, open-label, multicenter phase I dose-escalation trial of ivuxolimab. Adults with locally advanced or metastatic melanoma, renal cell carcinoma, hepatocellular carcinoma or head and neck squamous cell carcinoma were enrolled in the trial. CD4+ and CD8+ T cells were sorted separately from peripheral blood before TCR sequencing.

Overall results and qualifications from the work: The antigen specificity of the peripheral T cells that underwent clonal expansion was not determined. After ivuxolimab, more expanded clones were found on average in CD8+ T cells than in CD4+ T cells. Low levels of normalized T-cell clonal expansion were also shown by some nonresponding patients. At doses from 0.1 to 3.0 mg/kg, clonal expansion was seen in both CD4+ and CD8+ blood T cells between baseline and week 6. In the 0.1-3.0 mg/kg groups, partial responders had among the lowest normalized peripheral clonal expansion, particularly in CD8+ T cells.

Details on this clone: Its cognate antigen has yet to be identified. Base-call qualities are not available, and no considerably larger clone is one nucleotide away.

The source was CD4+ or CD8+ T cells sorted from blood, collected in a trial of the OX40 agonist ivuxolimab. The chain links TRBV27 with TRBJ1-2; no D gene is confidently identified. The origin of this receptor is an adult with an advanced solid tumor such as melanoma, head and neck, liver or kidney cancer. CDR3 sequence: CASSSHPVWGYTF. The nucleotide sequence is TGTGCCAGCAGTTCCCACCCAGTTTGGGGCTACACCTTC.